This is a list of T cell receptor beta chains from one sample in a study of T cell responses to AZD1222 COVID-19 vaccine. Measured with immunoSEQ multiplex PCR; TCRdb has only the in-frame clones, and not every one. The data hold about 95,000 clones, with around nine tenths observed a single time. The source was peripheral blood, collected on day 0 of AZD1222 vaccination. The source of these receptors is an adult in good health. Each CDR3 is given without its conserved first and last residue.

cdr3_aa: ASSGELHQPQH; v_call: TRBV18; j_call: TRBJ1-5
cdr3_aa: SGDRNTEAF; v_call: TRBV29-1; j_call: TRBJ1-1
cdr3_aa: ASSQTGTGAGSPLH; v_call: TRBV18; j_call: TRBJ1-6
cdr3_aa: ASSEWRTTGEKLF; v_call: TRBV25-1; j_call: TRBJ1-4
cdr3_aa: ASSEVTDTQY; v_call: TRBV10-2; j_call: TRBJ2-3
cdr3_aa: ASSTTGTGGARGYT; v_call: TRBV5-1; j_call: TRBJ1-2
cdr3_aa: ASSEAGTINNEQF; v_call: TRBV2; j_call: TRBJ2-1
cdr3_aa: ASSPGQGVMITEAF; v_call: TRBV3-1/TRBV3-2; j_call: TRBJ1-1
cdr3_aa: ASSREQDRGLNYGYT; v_call: TRBV4-1; j_call: TRBJ1-2
cdr3_aa: ASSKDRPGELF; v_call: TRBV5-5; j_call: TRBJ2-2
cdr3_aa: ASSGQTGNNEKLF; v_call: TRBV2; j_call: TRBJ1-4
cdr3_aa: AWRGMEKLF; v_call: TRBV30; j_call: TRBJ1-4
cdr3_aa: AISESRDGYYGYT; v_call: TRBV10-3; j_call: TRBJ1-2
cdr3_aa: ASSLEGQYEQY; v_call: TRBV11-3; j_call: TRBJ2-7
cdr3_aa: ASIIWAAHGYT; v_call: TRBV2; j_call: TRBJ1-2
cdr3_aa: ASSQDTAYGYT; v_call: TRBV14; j_call: TRBJ1-2
cdr3_aa: ASSQVRRTDNEQF; v_call: TRBV14; j_call: TRBJ2-1
cdr3_aa: ASTKYTEAF; v_call: TRBV28; j_call: TRBJ1-1
cdr3_aa: ASSQDIQSGYGYT; v_call: TRBV4-3; j_call: TRBJ1-2
cdr3_aa: ASTAPEGTEAF; v_call: TRBV6-5; j_call: TRBJ1-1
cdr3_aa: ASSPGTWDTEAF; v_call: TRBV9; j_call: TRBJ1-1
cdr3_aa: ASTWGATKETQY; v_call: TRBV6-5; j_call: TRBJ2-5
cdr3_aa: ASSPARAAAGISTDTQY; v_call: TRBV4-3; j_call: TRBJ2-3
cdr3_aa: ASTPQRVTGANEKLF; v_call: TRBV19; j_call: TRBJ1-4
cdr3_aa: ASGLVLGGNQPQH; v_call: TRBV12-5; j_call: TRBJ1-5
cdr3_aa: ASSLGAGPSGAVRGANYGYT; v_call: TRBV3-1/TRBV3-2; j_call: TRBJ1-2
cdr3_aa: ATSSAPRAGSYNEQF; v_call: TRBV15; j_call: TRBJ2-1
cdr3_aa: AIGTGTGYT; v_call: TRBV10-3; j_call: TRBJ1-2
cdr3_aa: AISEGEDYGYT; v_call: TRBV10-3; j_call: TRBJ1-2
cdr3_aa: ASSVGPSGGDYEQY; v_call: TRBV9; j_call: TRBJ2-7
cdr3_aa: ASSRSPSSALNEQF; v_call: TRBV3-1/TRBV3-2; j_call: TRBJ2-1
cdr3_aa: ATSRGLAGFFQETQY; v_call: TRBV15; j_call: TRBJ2-5
cdr3_aa: ATSDSGQGKNEQF; v_call: TRBV24-1; j_call: TRBJ2-1
cdr3_aa: ASSFGDYNEQF; v_call: TRBV5-6; j_call: TRBJ2-1
cdr3_aa: ASPDSPNYGYT; v_call: TRBV7-2; j_call: TRBJ1-2
cdr3_aa: ASSEGWGEQY; v_call: TRBV10-2; j_call: TRBJ2-7
cdr3_aa: ASSQAPRTGGINEQY; v_call: TRBV4-3; j_call: TRBJ2-7
cdr3_aa: AISEPGGDTEAF; v_call: TRBV10-3; j_call: TRBJ1-1
cdr3_aa: ASSSRSYEQY; v_call: TRBV28; j_call: TRBJ2-7
cdr3_aa: ATSDPRDRPYEQY; v_call: TRBV24-1; j_call: TRBJ2-7
cdr3_aa: ASSPPATGRLNYGYT; v_call: TRBV5-1; j_call: TRBJ1-2
cdr3_aa: ASRKTDHEKLF; v_call: TRBV6-5; j_call: TRBJ1-4
cdr3_aa: ASSEEQVVTDTEAF; v_call: TRBV2; j_call: TRBJ1-1
cdr3_aa: ASSGDDFRDPVLVY; v_call: TRBV5-1; j_call: TRBJ2-5
cdr3_aa: ASSQERTANEKLF; v_call: TRBV4-1; j_call: TRBJ1-4
cdr3_aa: ASSPRGTDTQY; v_call: TRBV3-1/TRBV3-2; j_call: TRBJ2-3
cdr3_aa: ASGSSGGNNQPQH; v_call: TRBV19; j_call: TRBJ1-5
cdr3_aa: ASSSGGGAPQETQY; v_call: TRBV11-2; j_call: TRBJ2-5
cdr3_aa: ASSLWDSNQPQH; v_call: TRBV7-2; j_call: TRBJ1-5
cdr3_aa: ASYLGTEAF; v_call: TRBV28; j_call: TRBJ1-1
cdr3_aa: AWIPQAGSLSDTQY; v_call: TRBV30; j_call: TRBJ2-3
cdr3_aa: ASSFQGGSEKLF; v_call: TRBV7-9; j_call: TRBJ1-4
cdr3_aa: ASSLRRGTSTDTQY; v_call: TRBV11-2; j_call: TRBJ2-3
cdr3_aa: ASSAGLSGANVLT; v_call: TRBV6-4; j_call: TRBJ2-6
cdr3_aa: ASSLVVAGYNTGELF; v_call: TRBV5-8; j_call: TRBJ2-2